The present T cell receptor beta chain was sequenced within a study of control samples from healthy donors and cancer patients. Trimming removed 5 bases at V and 0 bases at J, with 10 bases between. The length of the CDR3 is 14 residues. The germline gives CDR1 SGHNT, CDR2 YENEEA. Generated by immunoSEQ multiplex PCR, the TCRdb table keeps only in-frame clones and is missing some. In the table there are fewer than 100,000 clones, 70% to 90% of which are singletons. The specimen was blood. The chain is built from TRBV11-3 and TRBJ1-1; possible D gene TRBD1, 5 bases. The source is a woman in her fifties or sixties in good health. The CDR3 spells CASSRDGMNTEAFF. CDR3 DNA sequence: TGTGCCAGCAGCCGGGACGGCATGAACACTGAAGCTTTCTTT.